What follows are 13 T cell receptor beta chains derived from one specimen sequenced in a study of cytomegalovirus exposure and HLA in healthy donors. Amplification used 60 Vbeta primers and 13 Jbeta primers. Sequencing used immunoSEQ multiplex PCR; TCRdb keeps in-frame clones, though not all of them. The sample carries about 110,000 clones, approximately 80% recorded once. Sample: PBMCs. The receptors stem from a woman aged 25 to 39 in good health and CMV-seronegative.

The chain uses TRBV4-1 and TRBJ2-1; 8 bases align to TRBD2. With V trimmed by 3 bases and J by 4 bases, 8 bases remained unmatched. The germline CDR1 and CDR2 sequences are MGHRA and YSYEKL. The CDR3 contains 16 residues. CDR3 residues: CASSQFGRGRYNEQFF. The CDR3 bases are TGCGCCAGCAGCCAGTTCGGCCGCGGGAGGTACAATGAGCAGTTCTTC.

This clone was counted between two and nine times. The rearrangement links TRBV30 to TRBJ2-7; 11 bases align to TRBD1. This CDR3 spans 13 amino acids. After removal of 3 bases from V and 4 bases from J, the junction contained 2 bases not matched to a gene. CDR1 and CDR2 from the germline V gene are GTSNPN and SVGIG (reference sequence). CDR3 region: CAWRDRGRYEQYF. CDR3 sequence (DNA): TGTGCCTGGAGGGACAGGGGGCGATACGAGCAGTACTTC.

The rearrangement uses TRBV5-1 and TRBJ1-1; 10 bases map to TRBD1. CDR3 length: 15 amino acids. The V gene end was trimmed by 4 bases and the J gene end by 4 bases; junction bases not matched to a gene: 7. Germline lookup yields CDR1 SGHRS and CDR2 YFSETQ. CDR3 in amino acids: CASSGTGTGATEAFF. The CDR3 bases are TGCGCCAGCAGCGGAACCGGGACAGGGGCCACTGAAGCTTTCTTT. Together with reference TRBV5-1 and TRBJ1-1, the CDR3 gives the full variable domain: KAGVTQTPRYLIKTRGQQVTLSCSPISGHRSVSWYQQTPGQGLQFLFEYFSETQRNKGNFPGRFSGRQFSNSRSEMNVSTLELGDSALYLCASSGTGTGATEAFFGQGTRLTVV.

The chain combines TRBV4-1 with TRBJ1-4; tentatively, D is TRBD1 (6 bases). Between the trimmed V and J ends, which lost 8 bases and 0 bases, there was a span of 19 bases. Germline V gene sequence: CDR1 MGHRA, CDR2 YSYEKL. The CDR3 loop spans 17 amino acids. CDR3 in DNA: TGCGCCAGCCAGACCGGGACAAGACGTGCAACTAATGAAAAACTGTTTTTT. Protein sequence: CASQTGTRRATNEKLFF.

This chain connects TRBV7-9 to TRBJ1-2; D might be TRBD1 (5 bases). Between the trimmed V and J ends, which lost 5 bases and 0 bases, there was a span of 7 bases. Germline V gene data show CDR1 as SEHNR and CDR2 as FQNEAQ (reference sequence). The CDR3 spans 13 residues. CDR3 loop: CASSRTSNYGYTF. The CDR3 DNA reads TGTGCCAGCAGCCGGACATCTAACTATGGCTACACCTTC.

The rearrangement links TRBV5-1 to TRBJ2-3; TRBD2 matches 9 bases. Per the germline V gene, CDR1 is SGHRS and CDR2 is YFSETQ. V gave up 0 bases and J gave up 5 bases; unmatched junction bases: 16. This CDR3 comprises 19 residues. The CDR3 spells CASSLAGTTGTSFIDTQYF. CDR3 DNA: TGCGCCAGCAGCTTGGCGGGGACAACCGGGACTAGCTTCATAGATACGCAGTATTTT.

The gene calls are TRBV4-1 and TRBJ1-2, with D hard to call. With 7 bases removed from V and 2 bases from J, the gap between germline ends came to 17 bases. Germline V gene sequence: CDR1 MGHRA, CDR2 YSYEKL. This CDR3 has 15 amino acids. CDR3 nucleotide sequence: TGCGCCAGCACCACAAGTGGAGCCGGGAACTATGGCTACACCTTC. Encoded protein: CASTTSGAGNYGYTF.

The genes are TRBV28 and TRBJ2-7, with a weak D call TRBD2 (6 bases). V was shortened by 6 bases and J by 2 bases, with 11 bases between the two germline ends. Germline V gene sequence: CDR1 MDHEN, CDR2 SYDVKM. The length of the CDR3 is 13 residues. The DNA for the CDR3 is TGTGCCAGCAGGGCGGGGTCCCCCTACGAGCAGTACTTC. It yields the protein CASRAGSPYEQYF.

The chain has TRBV2 and TRBJ1-2; 7 bases match TRBD1. This CDR3 spans 13 amino acids. V trimming: 5 bases; J trimming: 7 bases; junction bases outside the gene matches: 7. The V gene's germline CDR1 is SNHLY and CDR2 FYNNEI. The CDR3 nucleotides are TGTGCCAGCAGTCCCATGAGACAGGGTGGCTACACCTTC. This sequence encodes CASSPMRQGGYTF. The full variable domain, its missing parts supplied by reference TRBV2 and TRBJ1-2, is EPEVTQTPSHQVTQMGQEVILRCVPISNHLYFYWYRQILGQKVEFLVSFYNNEISEKSEIFDDQFSVERPDGSNFTLKIRSTKLEDSAMYFCASSPMRQGGYTFGSGTRLTVV.

This chain links TRBV30 with TRBJ2-1, with no clear D. Germline CDR1 is GTSNPN and CDR2 is SVGIG (reference sequence). The V end was cut by 2 bases, the J end by 7 bases, with 6 bases between. The CDR3 spans 11 residues. CDR3 nucleotide sequence: TGTGCCTGGAGTCTCGGGAATGAGCAGTTCTTC. The encoded protein is CAWSLGNEQFF.

This chain connects TRBV5-1 to TRBJ2-7; possible D gene TRBD2, 6 bases. The CDR3 is 15 amino acids. Deletions cut 2 bases from V and 2 bases from J, with 14 bases between. The germline CDR1 and CDR2 sequences are SGHRS and YFSETQ. CDR3 in DNA: TGCGCCAGCAGCTTACCGGCTAGCGATACCTACGAGCAGTACTTC. Translation gives CASSLPASDTYEQYF.

The chain couples TRBV7-2 to TRBJ2-5, with D perhaps TRBD2 (6 bases). The V gene's germline CDR1 is SGHTA and CDR2 FQGNSA. This CDR3 region has 15 residues. Trimming removed 1 base at V and 5 bases at J, with 14 bases between. The CDR3 nucleotides are TGTGCCAGCAGCTTAGTCGGTGGAGGGTCCGAGACCCAGTACTTC. It translates to CASSLVGGGSETQYF. Full variable domain (remainder filled in from reference TRBV7-2 and TRBJ2-5): GAGVSQSPSNKVTEKGKDVELRCDPISGHTALYWYRQSLGQGLEFLIYFQGNSAPDKSGLPSDRFSAERTGGSVSTLTIQRTQQEDSAVYLCASSLVGGGSETQYFGPGTRLLVL.

V gene TRBV19 combines with J gene TRBJ2-1, with TRBD2 as a possible D gene (6 bases). V was cut by 4 bases and J by 6 bases, with 16 bases left in between. The CDR3 is 15 residues long. Germline V lookup: CDR1 LNHDA, CDR2 SQIVND (reference sequence). The CDR3 sequence: CASSRDLGGFNEQFF. CDR3 sequence (DNA): TGTGCCAGTAGTAGAGATTTAGGAGGGTTCAATGAGCAGTTCTTC.